A single sample gave rise to the 27 T cell receptor beta chains below, sequenced in a study of cytomegalovirus exposure and HLA in healthy donors (dated by TCRdb to 2016 to 2017). Library creation used the immunoSEQ multiplex PCR assay. A mixture of 60 forward primers for TCR Vbeta segments and 13 reverse primers for TCR Jbeta segments was used in the multiplex PCR. Imported from immuneACCESS, the table was reduced by TCRdb to in-frame sequences with V and J called. These copies leave out some clones; in studies compared against another copy, an unresolved V gene accounts for under half, and the cause of the remainder is not known. The sample yields roughly 160,000 clones; just under 80% were counted once. Approximately 1.4% of the sample comes from the top ten. The source material was PBMCs. All receptors come from a man aged 25-45 years in good health and CMV-seronegative.

This chain connects TRBV5-6 to TRBJ1-5; no clear D gene. Trimming took off 3 bases at V and 6 bases at J, with 7 bases between the two ends. CDR3 length: 12 residues. Germline V gives CDR1 SGHDT, CDR2 YYEEEE. The CDR3 DNA reads TGTGCCAGCAGCTGGCGGGGTCAGCCCCAGCATTTT. It yields the protein CASSWRGQPQHF.

The chain links TRBV5-1 to TRBJ2-7; 13 bases are shared with TRBD2. Germline-derived CDR1 and CDR2 are SGHRS and YFSETQ. The CDR3 runs to 17 residues. The V and J ends lost 4 bases and 3 bases, in that order; junction bases with no gene match: 10. For the CDR3, the DNA is TGCGCCAGCAGCGGGGGACTAGCGGGACCCAAGCTCTACGAGCAGTACTTC. It yields the protein CASSGGLAGPKLYEQYF.

The CDR3 is CASSQDRGHYETQYF. CDR3 DNA sequence: TGCGCCAGCAGCCAAGACAGGGGGCATTATGAGACCCAGTACTTC. The genes are TRBV4-3 and TRBJ2-5; 8 bases match TRBD1. With V trimmed by 0 bases and J by 5 bases, 5 bases remained unmatched. The CDR3 consists of 15 residues. CDR1 and CDR2 (germline): LGHNA, YSLEER.

The chain combines TRBV6-5 with TRBJ2-1; D perhaps matches TRBD2 (6 bases). The CDR3 length is 15 residues. Trimming shortened V by 5 bases and J by 0 bases, and 11 bases separated the two germline ends. Per germline, CDR1 MNHEY and CDR2 SVGAGI. This CDR3 reads CASSTQGGSYNEQFF. The CDR3 nucleotides read TGTGCCAGCAGTACCCAGGGAGGCTCCTACAATGAGCAGTTCTTC.

The rearrangement joins TRBV6-5 to TRBJ1-1; D not certain. CDR1 and CDR2 (germline): MNHEY, SVGAGI. The CDR3 length is 11 residues. The germline V and J ends were trimmed by 2 bases and 9 bases, with 7 bases remaining between them. CDR3 nucleotides: TGTGCCAGCAGTTACACGGGGAAAGCTTTCTTT. Translating it yields CASSYTGKAFF.

J is TRBJ2-7 and V is TRBV9; unclear D gene. The CDR3 is 15 amino acids. Germline loops: CDR1 SGDLS, CDR2 YYNGEE. V was trimmed by 0 bases and J by 2 bases, leaving 12 bases between them. CDR3 sequence (DNA): TGTGCCAGCAGCGTAGACGGCGGAGCCCCCTACGAGCAGTACTTC. This gives the protein CASSVDGGAPYEQYF.

V is TRBV11-3 and J is TRBJ2-5; 14 nucleotides align to TRBD2. J lost 3 bases, V lost 1 base, and 4 bases had no gene match. Germline V lookup: CDR1 SGHNT, CDR2 YENEEA. CDR3 length equals 17 residues. CDR3 DNA: TGTGCCAGCAGCTTAGGTGGGACTAGCGGGGGTGAAGAGACCCAGTACTTC. Encoded protein: CASSLGGTSGGEETQYF.

This chain links TRBV6-1 with TRBJ1-1; TRBD1 aligns across 7 bases. The CDR3 covers 14 residues. V gave up 7 bases and J gave up 9 bases; unmatched junction bases: 14. Germline V lookup: CDR1 MNHNS, CDR2 SASEGT. As DNA, the CDR3 is TGTGCCAGCATTCGGGAGTTCGGGACAGCCAAAGCTTTCTTT. It translates to CASIREFGTAKAFF.

This clone occurred a few times. V usage is TRBV7-9 and J usage is TRBJ2-4, with 7 bases identical to TRBD2. The CDR3 contains 16 residues. In germline, CDR1 is SEHNR, CDR2 FQNEAQ (reference sequence). Unmatched junction bases numbered 6, after V lost 2 bases and J lost 2 bases. The chain's CDR3 is CASSLLRGETKNIQYF. In nucleotides, the CDR3 is TGTGCCAGCAGCTTACTCCGGGGGGAAACCAAAAACATTCAGTACTTC.

Note on this clone: Its ends do not fully match the called genes, so a read error is possible. The chain couples TRBV7-7 to TRBJ2-1; the match to TRBD2 covers 9 bases. Germline-derived CDR1 and CDR2 are SSHAT and FNYEAQ (reference sequence). This CDR3 is built from 17 residues. The CDR3 is CASSLASGVSSYNEQFF. The CDR3, as DNA: TGTGCTAGCAGCTTAGCTAGCGGGGTAAGCTCCTACAATGAGCAGTTCTTC.

V usage is TRBV15 and J usage is TRBJ1-2; D remains unclear. This CDR3 contains 16 residues. The germline gives CDR1 LNHNV, CDR2 YYDKDF (reference sequence). V dropped 0 bases and J dropped 0 bases, with 11 bases sitting between them. The CDR3 region has the DNA TGTGCCACCAGCAGAGATTGGGCAGAAGCTAACTATGGCTACACCTTC. Its translation is CATSRDWAEANYGYTF.

In this sample, this clone turned up once. V gene TRBV9 combines with J gene TRBJ1-1; unclear D gene. CDR1 is SGDLS and CDR2 is YYNGEE in the germline V gene. V was cut by 7 bases and J by 0 bases, with 7 bases left in between. CDR3 length equals 12 residues. The CDR3 DNA reads as TGTGCCAGCTCCCAGATGAACACTGAAGCTTTCTTT. Translation: CASSQMNTEAFF.

The V gene is TRBV19, the J gene TRBJ1-5; D possibly corresponds to TRBD1 (6 bases). The V gene lost 5 bases and the J gene lost 11 bases, with 16 bases spanning the gap. Germline values: CDR1 LNHDA, CDR2 SQIVND (reference sequence). The CDR3 contains 13 residues. The CDR3 spells CASSEDSGSTQHF. The CDR3 bases are TGTGCCAGTAGTGAGGACAGTGGCTCGACCCAGCATTTT.

The rearrangement links TRBV7-8 to TRBJ1-1; TRBD1 matches 9 bases. Unmatched junction bases numbered 6, after V lost 3 bases and J lost 1 base. CDR1 and CDR2 from the germline V gene are SGHVS and FQNEAQ. This CDR3 has 16 amino acids. Here the CDR3 reads CASSLGPDRGNTEAFF. The CDR3 bases are TGTGCCAGCAGCTTGGGGCCGGACAGGGGGAACACTGAAGCTTTCTTT.

The V call is TRBV28, the J call TRBJ2-1; no clear D gene. The V end was cut by 6 bases, the J end by 4 bases, with 7 bases between. Germline CDR1 and CDR2: MDHEN and SYDVKM. There are 12 residues in the CDR3. The CDR3 region has the DNA TGTGCCAGCAGCCGGTATTACAATGAGCAGTTCTTC. Protein sequence: CASSRYYNEQFF.

CDR3 in DNA: TGTGCCAGCAGCTTGTGGAGGGACTATGGCTACACCTTC. Its protein is CASSLWRDYGYTF. The chain joins TRBV5-6 to TRBJ1-2; D not resolved. Trimming removed 1 base at V and 3 bases at J, with 7 bases between. The CDR3 totals 13 residues. The germline gives CDR1 SGHDT, CDR2 YYEEEE.

The CDR3 protein is CASSREVPGGQYF. The CDR3 DNA sequence: TGTGCCAGTAGCCGGGAAGTCCCGGGAGGGCAGTACTTC. The rearrangement uses TRBV19 and TRBJ2-7; 7 bases are shared with TRBD2. CDR1 is LNHDA and CDR2 is SQIVND in the germline V gene (reference sequence). This CDR3 is built from 13 residues. The J segment lost 9 bases and the V segment lost 6 bases, leaving 11 bases of the junction unmatched.

The V gene is TRBV6-5, the J gene TRBJ2-1, with D possibly being TRBD2 (7 bases). V lost 5 bases and J lost 4, with 12 bases in between. The CDR3 consists of 14 residues. The germline gives CDR1 MNHEY, CDR2 SVGAGI. CDR3 region: CASSVEGGYNEQFF. Here the CDR3 DNA reads TGTGCCAGCAGTGTGGAGGGGGGGTACAATGAGCAGTTCTTC.

The sample holds one count of this clone. The V call is TRBV7-9, the J call TRBJ2-1; no definite D call. The ends were cut back, 6 bases at V and 2 bases at J, with 8 bases in the middle. CDR3 length: 13 residues. Germline values: CDR1 SEHNR, CDR2 FQNEAQ (reference sequence). The CDR3 loop is CASSLYTYNEQFF. The CDR3 nucleotides read TGTGCCAGCAGTCTGTATACCTACAATGAGCAGTTCTTC.

This chain uses TRBV5-4 with TRBJ2-7, with D possibly TRBD1 on 7 matching bases. Germline V gene sequence: CDR1 SGHNT, CDR2 YYREEE (reference sequence). The CDR3 is made up of 17 amino acids. Trimming removed 4 bases from V and 0 bases from J, with 20 bases in between. This CDR3 is CASSRATGDSFSYEQYF. The DNA for the CDR3 is TGTGCCAGCAGCAGGGCAACGGGGGACAGCTTCTCCTACGAGCAGTACTTC.

The chain couples TRBV4-1 to TRBJ2-7; TRBD2 matches at 12 bases. In germline, CDR1 is MGHRA, CDR2 YSYEKL. The junction had 13 bases not matched to a gene; V was cut back by 8 bases and J by 2 bases. The CDR3 runs to 17 residues. CDR3 protein: CASRLETSGSHTYEQYF. The CDR3, as DNA: TGCGCCAGCCGTCTAGAGACTAGCGGGAGTCATACCTACGAGCAGTACTTC.

This chain uses TRBV6-1 with TRBJ2-3; a possible D gene is TRBD2 (6 bases). Trimming stripped 3 bases from V and 4 bases from J, with 11 bases between. Germline lookup yields CDR1 MNHNS and CDR2 SASEGT. This CDR3 is built from 14 residues. CDR3 coding DNA: TGTGCCAGCAGTGACATGGGGGAGGCAGATACGCAGTATTTT. Amino acids: CASSDMGEADTQYF.

This clone was seen once. The rearrangement joins TRBV5-1 to TRBJ2-7, with no clear D. Germline V lookup: CDR1 SGHRS, CDR2 YFSETQ. The CDR3 length is 15 residues. V gave up 1 base and J gave up 3 bases, with 14 bases separating them. CDR3 sequence (DNA): TGCGCCAGCAGCTTGATGGCCAGCGTGATCTACGAGCAGTACTTC. This encodes CASSLMASVIYEQYF. Filled out from reference TRBV5-1 and TRBJ2-7, the complete variable domain reads KAGVTQTPRYLIKTRGQQVTLSCSPISGHRSVSWYQQTPGQGLQFLFEYFSETQRNKGNFPGRFSGRQFSNSRSEMNVSTLELGDSALYLCASSLMASVIYEQYFGPGTRLTVT.

In its sample, this clone was seen once. This CDR3 is also generated by other DNA sequences in the sample. This chain connects TRBV10-2 to TRBJ1-5, with D tentatively TRBD1 (5 bases). The germline V gene encodes CDR1 WSHSY and CDR2 SAAADI. The CDR3 has 14 residues. Trimming cost V 8 bases and J 5 bases, with 16 bases left between them. In nucleotides, the CDR3 is TGCGCCAGCGGACGGGGGTTCGGGGATCAGCCCCAGCATTTT. Encoded protein: CASGRGFGDQPQHF.

The chain recombines TRBV30 with TRBJ1-1; D is unclear. Germline V gene data show CDR1 as GTSNPN and CDR2 as SVGIG (reference sequence). This CDR3 is 14 amino acids long. V was cut by 3 bases and J by 8 bases, with 19 bases left in between. The CDR3 sequence: CAWSPGLTSQEAFF. CDR3 sequence (DNA): TGTGCCTGGAGCCCAGGACTCACGTCCCAGGAAGCTTTCTTT.

The chain uses TRBV11-2 and TRBJ1-6, with D perhaps matching TRBD1 (5 bases). CDR3 length: 17 amino acids. The V gene lost 1 base and the J gene lost 7 bases, with 17 bases spanning the gap. Germline V lookup: CDR1 SGHAT, CDR2 FQNNGV. The CDR3 nucleotides are TGTGCCAGCAGCTTAGCGATGGGGGGGGGTAGGAATTCACCCCTCCACTTT. This gives the protein CASSLAMGGGRNSPLHF.

The rearrangement links TRBV4-1 to TRBJ2-3; 8 bases agree with TRBD2. The germline gives CDR1 MGHRA, CDR2 YSYEKL. Germline trimming cut 8 bases from V and 5 bases from J; bases unmatched to any gene: 9. The length of the CDR3 is 14 residues. CDR3 DNA sequence: TGCGCCAGCCGTCGAGAGCGGGGGATAGATACGCAGTATTTT. Its protein is CASRRERGIDTQYF.